These T cell receptor beta chains were read from a single sample in a study of shared T cell receptors in the human thymus. Sequenced by immunoSEQ multiplex PCR; TCRdb stores in-frame clones only, minus some. The sample records approximately 660,000 clones, around 87% being singletons. These same data were also listed under a study on human thymus T cells.

The specimen sequenced was thymocytes. The source is a boy younger than two with a congenital heart defect. CDR3s include the opening cysteine and the closing phenylalanine or tryptophan. Size tells how often a clone was seen (once, few, many) or the class of an expanded clone, and some rows leave it out.

abundance,v_gene,CDR3aa
.,TRBV28,CASNLGGGTQYF
.,TRBV27,CASRQDSEAFF
.,TRBV7-5,CVRSCPRGRNYGYTF
.,TRBV4-3,CASSQGHLRDSPNYGYTF
.,TRBV4-3,CASSPRAVRTGGPDTQYF
.,TRBV19,CASSLGRGREQFF
.,TRBV27,CASSPSGRYEQYF
.,TRBV6-1,CASRANDEQFF
once,TRBV15,CATSSPRDREGYGNQPQHF
.,TRBV11-3,CASSHIPPGRLSTDTQYF
.,TRBV6-1,CASSEGLAEYYNEQFF
.,TRBV29-1,CSAGTSGSGTDTQYF
.,TRBV5-1,CASSPGTKGNTIYF
once,TRBV5-8,CASSFSNRGQAETQYF
.,TRBV5-4,CASSLGDSSSYNEQFF
.,TRBV28,CASSFGQKYQETQYF
few,TRBV9,CASSSGPGQALHEQYF
.,TRBV15,CATSMTGEETQYF
.,TRBV14,CASSQEGPPTGPPYNEQFF
.,TRBV19,CASIRHGQETQYF
.,TRBV28,CASRPLGTAAYEQYF
few,TRBV21-1,CASSPQTSGRADEQYF
.,TRBV6-1,CASRAGTAYNEQFF
.,TRBV27,CASSLRGHRGLNTEAFF
.,TRBV5-1,CASSQGLTETQYF
.,TRBV4-1,CASSQTGPNTEAFF
.,TRBV27,CASRSQGKGNNEQFF
.,TRBV20-1,CSAGAREQYF
.,TRBV5-4,CASSLANRGYYGYTF
.,TRBV6-6,CASSPGQGPGELFF
.,TRBV28,CASSSNTPGVPAGGLLREQYF
few,TRBV18,CASSPPGTGITYEQYF
.,TRBV12-5,CASGPGTNYGHTF
.,TRBV15,CATSSSPRGRTDTQYF
.,TRBV28,CASSPGQGVDYEQYF